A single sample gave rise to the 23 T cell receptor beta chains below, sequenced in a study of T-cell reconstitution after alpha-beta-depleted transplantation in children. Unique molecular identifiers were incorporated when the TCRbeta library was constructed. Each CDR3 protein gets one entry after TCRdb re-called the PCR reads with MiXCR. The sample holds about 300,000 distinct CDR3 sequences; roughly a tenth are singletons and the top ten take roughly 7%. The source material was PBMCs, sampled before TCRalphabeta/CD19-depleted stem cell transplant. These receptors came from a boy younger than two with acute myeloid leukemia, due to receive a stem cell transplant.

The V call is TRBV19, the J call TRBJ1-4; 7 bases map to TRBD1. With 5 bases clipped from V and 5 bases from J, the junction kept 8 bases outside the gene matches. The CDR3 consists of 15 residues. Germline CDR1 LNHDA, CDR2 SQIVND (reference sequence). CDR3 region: CASSPPGQINEKLFF. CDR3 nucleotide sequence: TGTGCCAGTAGTCCACCGGGACAGATCAATGAAAAACTGTTTTTT.

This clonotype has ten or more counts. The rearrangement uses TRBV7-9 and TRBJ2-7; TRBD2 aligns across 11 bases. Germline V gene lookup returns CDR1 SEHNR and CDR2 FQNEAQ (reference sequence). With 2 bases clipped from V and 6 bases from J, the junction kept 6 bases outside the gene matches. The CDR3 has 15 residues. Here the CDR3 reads CASSLIGLAGGEQYF. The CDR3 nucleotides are TGTGCCAGCAGCTTAATCGGGCTAGCGGGAGGCGAGCAGTACTTC.

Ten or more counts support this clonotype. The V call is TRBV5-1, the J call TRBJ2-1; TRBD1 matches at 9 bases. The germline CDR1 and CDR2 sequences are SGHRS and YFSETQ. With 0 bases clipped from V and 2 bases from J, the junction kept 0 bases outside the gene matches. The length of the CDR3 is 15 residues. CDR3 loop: CASSLGDRAYNEQFF. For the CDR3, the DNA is TGCGCCAGCAGCTTGGGGGACAGGGCCTACAATGAGCAGTTCTTC.

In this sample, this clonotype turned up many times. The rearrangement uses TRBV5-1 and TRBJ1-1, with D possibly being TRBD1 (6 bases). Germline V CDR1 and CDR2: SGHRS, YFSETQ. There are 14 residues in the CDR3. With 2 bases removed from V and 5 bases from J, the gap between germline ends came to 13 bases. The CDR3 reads CASSFGGGRTEAFF. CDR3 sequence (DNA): TGCGCCAGCAGCTTCGGTGGGGGCAGAACTGAAGCTTTCTTT.

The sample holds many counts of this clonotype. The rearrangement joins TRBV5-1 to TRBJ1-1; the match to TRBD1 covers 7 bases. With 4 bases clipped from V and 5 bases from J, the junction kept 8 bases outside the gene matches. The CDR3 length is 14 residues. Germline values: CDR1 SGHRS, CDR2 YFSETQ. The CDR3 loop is CASSRYQGGTEAFF. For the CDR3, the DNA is TGCGCCAGCAGCAGGTACCAGGGGGGTACTGAAGCTTTCTTT.

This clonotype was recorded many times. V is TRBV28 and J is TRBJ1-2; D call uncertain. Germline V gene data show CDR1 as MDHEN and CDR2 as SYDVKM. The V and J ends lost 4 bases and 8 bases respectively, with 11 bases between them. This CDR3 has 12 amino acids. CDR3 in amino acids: CASSSDLRGYTF. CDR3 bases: TGTGCCAGCAGTTCGGACCTACGGGGCTACACCTTC.

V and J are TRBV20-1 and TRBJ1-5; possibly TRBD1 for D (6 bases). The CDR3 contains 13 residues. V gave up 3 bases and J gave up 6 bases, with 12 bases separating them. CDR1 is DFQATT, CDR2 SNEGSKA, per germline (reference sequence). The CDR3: CSASRGAGQPQHF. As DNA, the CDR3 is TGCAGTGCTAGCCGGGGGGCCGGTCAGCCCCAGCATTTT.

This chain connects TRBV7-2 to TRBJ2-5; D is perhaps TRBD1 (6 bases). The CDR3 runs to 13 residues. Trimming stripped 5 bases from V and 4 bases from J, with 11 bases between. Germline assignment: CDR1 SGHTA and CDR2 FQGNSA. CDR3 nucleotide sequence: TGTGCCAGCAGCGTCCAGGGGAGAGAGACCCAGTACTTC. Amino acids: CASSVQGRETQYF.

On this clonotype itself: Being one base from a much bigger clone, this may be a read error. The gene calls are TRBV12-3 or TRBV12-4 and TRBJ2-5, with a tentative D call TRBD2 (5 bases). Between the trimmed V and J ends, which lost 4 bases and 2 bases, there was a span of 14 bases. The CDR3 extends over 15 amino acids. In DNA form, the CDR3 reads TGTGCCAGCAGTTCGAGGCACGGGAAACAAGAGACCCAGTACTTC. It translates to CASSSRHGKQETQYF.

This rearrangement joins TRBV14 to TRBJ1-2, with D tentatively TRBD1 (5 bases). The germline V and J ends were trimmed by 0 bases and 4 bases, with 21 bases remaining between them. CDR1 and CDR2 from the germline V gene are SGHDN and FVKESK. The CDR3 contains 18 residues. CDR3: CASSQDYPEGPLLYGYTF. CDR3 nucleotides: TGTGCCAGCAGCCAAGACTACCCCGAGGGACCTCTACTCTATGGCTACACCTTC. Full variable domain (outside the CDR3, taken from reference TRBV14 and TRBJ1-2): EAGVTQFPSHSVIEKGQTVTLRCDPISGHDNLYWYRRVMGKEIKFLLHFVKESKQDESGMPNNRFLAERTGGTYSTLKVQPAELEDSGVYFCASSQDYPEGPLLYGYTFGSGTRLTVV.

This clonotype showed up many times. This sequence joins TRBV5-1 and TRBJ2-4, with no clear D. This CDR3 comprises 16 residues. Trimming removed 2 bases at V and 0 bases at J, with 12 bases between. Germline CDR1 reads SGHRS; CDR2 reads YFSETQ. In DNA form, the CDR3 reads TGCGCCAGCAGCTTAACGGGCACCCTAGCCAAAAACATTCAGTACTTC. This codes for CASSLTGTLAKNIQYF.

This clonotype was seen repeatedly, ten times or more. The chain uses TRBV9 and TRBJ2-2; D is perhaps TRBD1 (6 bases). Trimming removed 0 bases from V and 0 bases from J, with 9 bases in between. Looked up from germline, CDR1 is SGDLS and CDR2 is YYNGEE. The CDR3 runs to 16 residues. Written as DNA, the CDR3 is TGTGCCAGCAGCGTAGCAGGGACACCGAACACCGGGGAGCTGTTTTTT. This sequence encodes CASSVAGTPNTGELFF.

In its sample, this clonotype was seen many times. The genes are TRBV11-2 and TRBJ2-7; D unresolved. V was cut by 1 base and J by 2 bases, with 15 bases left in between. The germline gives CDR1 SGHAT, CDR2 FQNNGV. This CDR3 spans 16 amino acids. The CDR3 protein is CASSLVVTVPPYEQYF. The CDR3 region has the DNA TGTGCCAGCAGCTTAGTTGTTACAGTGCCTCCCTACGAGCAGTACTTC.

CDR3 sequence: CASSPQTRANVLTF. The CDR3 bases are TGTGCCAGCAGCCCACAGACGAGGGCCAACGTCCTGACTTTC. The V call is TRBV9, the J call TRBJ2-6, with unresolved D. Germline CDR1 reads SGDLS; CDR2 reads YYNGEE. The CDR3 has 14 residues. V was cut by 4 bases and J by 5 bases, with 10 bases left in between.

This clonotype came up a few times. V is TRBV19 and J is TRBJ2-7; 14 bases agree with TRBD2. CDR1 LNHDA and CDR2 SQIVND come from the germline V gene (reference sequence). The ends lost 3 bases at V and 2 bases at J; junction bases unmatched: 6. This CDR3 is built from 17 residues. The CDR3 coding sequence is TGTGCCAGTAGTATGGGGACTAGCGGGAGAGGAACCTACGAGCAGTACTTC. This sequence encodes CASSMGTSGRGTYEQYF.

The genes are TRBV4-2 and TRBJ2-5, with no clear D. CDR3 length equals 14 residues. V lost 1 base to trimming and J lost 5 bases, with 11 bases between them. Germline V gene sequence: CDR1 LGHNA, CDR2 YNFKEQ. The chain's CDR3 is CASSQVGSRETQYF. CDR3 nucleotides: TGTGCCAGCAGCCAAGTAGGATCAAGGGAGACCCAGTACTTC.

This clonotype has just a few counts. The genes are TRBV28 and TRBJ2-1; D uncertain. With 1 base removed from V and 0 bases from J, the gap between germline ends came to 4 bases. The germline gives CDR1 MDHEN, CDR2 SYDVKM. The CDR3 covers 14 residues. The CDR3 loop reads CASSLLLSYNEQFF. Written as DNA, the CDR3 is TGTGCCAGCAGTTTATTACTCTCCTACAATGAGCAGTTCTTC. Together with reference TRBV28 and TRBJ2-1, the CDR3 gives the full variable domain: DVKVTQSSRYLVKRTGEKVFLECVQDMDHENMFWYRQDPGLGLRLIYFSYDVKMKEKGDIPEGYSVSREKKERFSLILESASTNQTSMYLCASSLLLSYNEQFFGPGTRLTVL.

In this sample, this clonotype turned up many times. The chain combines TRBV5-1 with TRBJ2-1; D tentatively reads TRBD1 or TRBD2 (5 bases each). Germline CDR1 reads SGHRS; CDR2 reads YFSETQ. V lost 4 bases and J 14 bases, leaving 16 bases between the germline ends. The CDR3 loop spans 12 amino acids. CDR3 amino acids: CASSPGGTQEFF. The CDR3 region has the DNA TGCGCCAGCAGCCCGGGTGGGACCCAGGAGTTCTTC.

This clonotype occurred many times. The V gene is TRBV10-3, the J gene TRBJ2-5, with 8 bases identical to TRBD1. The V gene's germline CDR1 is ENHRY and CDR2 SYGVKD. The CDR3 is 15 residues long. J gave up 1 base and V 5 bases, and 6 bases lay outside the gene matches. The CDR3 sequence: CAISLSGQGQETQYF. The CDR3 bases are TGTGCCATCAGTCTATCAGGACAGGGCCAAGAGACCCAGTACTTC.

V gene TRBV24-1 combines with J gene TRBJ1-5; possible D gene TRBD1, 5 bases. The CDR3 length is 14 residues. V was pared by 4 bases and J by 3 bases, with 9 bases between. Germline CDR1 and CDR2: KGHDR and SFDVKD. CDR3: CATSDVGPNQPQHF. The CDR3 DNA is TGTGCCACCAGTGACGTGGGGCCCAATCAGCCCCAGCATTTT.

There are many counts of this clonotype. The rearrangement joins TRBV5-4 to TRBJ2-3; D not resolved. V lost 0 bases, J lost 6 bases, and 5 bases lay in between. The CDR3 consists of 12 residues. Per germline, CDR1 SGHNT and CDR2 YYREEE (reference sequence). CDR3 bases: TGTGCCAGCAGCTTGGATGGGGATACGCAGTATTTT. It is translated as CASSLDGDTQYF.

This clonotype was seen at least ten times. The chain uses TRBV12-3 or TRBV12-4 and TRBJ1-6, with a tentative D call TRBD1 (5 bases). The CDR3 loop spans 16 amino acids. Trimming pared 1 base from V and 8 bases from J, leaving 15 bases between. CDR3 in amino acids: CASSLVAGLIDSPLHF. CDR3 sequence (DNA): TGTGCCAGCAGTTTAGTTGCGGGACTTATTGATTCACCCCTCCACTTT.

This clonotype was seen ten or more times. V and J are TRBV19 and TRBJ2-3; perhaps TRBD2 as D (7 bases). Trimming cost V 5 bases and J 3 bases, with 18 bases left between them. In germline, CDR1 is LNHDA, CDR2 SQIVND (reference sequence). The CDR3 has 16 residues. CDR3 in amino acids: CASSQPRGGGTDTQYF. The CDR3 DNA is TGTGCCAGTAGTCAGCCCAGGGGCGGGGGAACAGATACGCAGTATTTT.